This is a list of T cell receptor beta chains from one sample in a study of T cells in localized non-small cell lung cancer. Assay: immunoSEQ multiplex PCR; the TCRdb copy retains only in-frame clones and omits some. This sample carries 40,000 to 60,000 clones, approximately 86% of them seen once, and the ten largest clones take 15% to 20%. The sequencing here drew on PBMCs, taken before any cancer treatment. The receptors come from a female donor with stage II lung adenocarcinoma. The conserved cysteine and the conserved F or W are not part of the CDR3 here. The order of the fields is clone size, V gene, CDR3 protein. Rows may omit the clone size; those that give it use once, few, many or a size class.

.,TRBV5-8,ASSLRTVQAYEQY
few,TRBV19,ASRAPWGYGYT
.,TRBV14,ASSPRWGGVQSQETQY
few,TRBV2,ASSEISGPPPNSPLH
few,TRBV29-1,SVDRMGGQNTEAF
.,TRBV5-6,ASSFPGQQETQY
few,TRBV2,ASSAPGTYGYT
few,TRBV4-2,ASSPRYPLTGPVAGEQY
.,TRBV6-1,ASSENAAGYRYEQY
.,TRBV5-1,ASSLPRGGGDTQY
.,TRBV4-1,ASSRDRSQETQY
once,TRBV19,ASRTVWTIQPQH
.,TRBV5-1,ASSLGTGRSEAF
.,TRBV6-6,ASSYEGVRAEKLF
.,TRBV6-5,ASSSGTGGGNEQF
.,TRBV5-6,ASSLMTDTQY
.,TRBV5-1,ASSLWGSGNTIY
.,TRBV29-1,SVKTAGRTYNEQF
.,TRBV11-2,ASSPTSGNTIY
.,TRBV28,ASSFYGAGGAYEQY
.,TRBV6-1,AAGLPIEAF
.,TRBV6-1,ASSEPGGSSYEQY
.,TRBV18,ASSPTGLEGYT
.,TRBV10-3,AISESAGGFNEQF
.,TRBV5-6,ASSLVRGPDYGYT
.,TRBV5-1,ASSLVGTDRTDTQY
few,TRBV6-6,ASSYHLIYGYT
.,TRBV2,ASRGRGRRTEAF
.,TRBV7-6,ASSFSGSTEQF
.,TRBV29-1,SARQGAGGYT
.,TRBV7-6,ASSLAGGPQY
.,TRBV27,ASSLRGGGDSYNSPLH
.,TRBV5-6,ASSYAYNEQF
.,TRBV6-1,ASSENGGDYGYT
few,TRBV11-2,ASSLGQGISYEQY
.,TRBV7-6,ASSLNSGQGGYEQY
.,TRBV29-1,SVDGEARDTQY
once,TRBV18,ASSPQRRTEAF
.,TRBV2,ATRRALSNEQF
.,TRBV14,ASSQDLNYGYT
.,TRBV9,ASSDGVGENEQY
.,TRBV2,ASSNRGPRTDTQY
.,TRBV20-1,SAQRSETQY
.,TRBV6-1,ASTTPYNEQF
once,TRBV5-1,ASSRDANSPLH
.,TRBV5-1,ASSFRQMNTEAF
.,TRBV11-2,ASSLEVTYEQY